The source of this T cell receptor (beta chain) is a study of cytomegalovirus exposure and HLA in healthy donors. Germline V gene sequence: CDR1 SGHRS, CDR2 YFSETQ. There are 15 residues in the CDR3. Losses at the gene ends were 2 bases for V and 4 bases for J; bases not matched to a gene: 7. A remark on this clone: The antigen remains undetermined.

The PCR ran on 60 Vbeta and 13 Jbeta primers. TCRdb's table, derived via immunoSEQ multiplex PCR, lists solely in-frame clones and lacks some. The table shows about 140,000 clones, with just under 85% occurring only once. Study-wide findings and caveats: Relative to the approximately 700-donor mean, N-insertions were reportedly fewer in an Asian-associated ancestry cluster in a later analysis.

This chain joins TRBV5-1 and TRBJ1-2, with 8 bases aligning to TRBD1. The sequenced sample consisted of PBMCs. The clonotype comes from a woman aged 55-69 years in good health and CMV-seropositive. In DNA form, the CDR3 reads TGCGCCAGCAGCTTAGGACAGGGCACCATCTATGGCTACACCTTC. This codes for CASSLGQGTIYGYTF.